This is a list of T cell receptor beta chains from one sample in a study of OX40 agonist ivuxolimab in advanced cancers. Generated by immunoSEQ multiplex PCR, the TCRdb table keeps only in-frame clones and is missing some. The sample lists 70,000 or so clones; roughly 90% were seen once. The sequencing here drew on CD4+ or CD8+ T cells sorted from blood, taken in a trial of the OX40 agonist ivuxolimab. These TCRs come from an adult with an advanced solid tumor such as melanoma, head and neck, liver or kidney cancer. Each CDR3 is given with its conserved first and last residue. The order of the fields is CDR3 protein, CDR3 DNA, clone size, J gene, D gene, V gene. The D gene is left open where the match is weak. The listing skips clone size in some rows; elsewhere it reads once, few, many or a size class.

CDR3aa: CASSSIGSSYNSPLHF
CDR3nt: TGTGCCAGCAGTAGTATTGGGAGCTCCTATAATTCACCCCTCCACTTT
abundance: -
j_gene: TRBJ1-6
d_gene: -
v_gene: TRBV27

CDR3aa: CASSSGLADTDTQYF
CDR3nt: TGTGCCAGCAGCTCCGGACTAGCGGACACAGATACGCAGTATTTT
abundance: -
j_gene: TRBJ2-3
d_gene: TRBD2
v_gene: TRBV5-4

CDR3aa: CASSFRDRGLGTEAFF
CDR3nt: TGTGCCAGCAGCTTCCGGGACAGGGGGCTAGGCACTGAAGCTTTCTTT
abundance: -
j_gene: TRBJ1-1
d_gene: TRBD1
v_gene: TRBV11-2

CDR3aa: CASSPYTGPRDNTEAFF
CDR3nt: TGTGCCAGCAGCCCTTACACCGGGCCTCGAGATAACACTGAAGCTTTCTTT
abundance: -
j_gene: TRBJ1-1
d_gene: -
v_gene: TRBV4-2

CDR3aa: CASSRGRQGAEKLFF
CDR3nt: TGCGCCAGCAGCCGGGGCAGGCAGGGCGCTGAAAAACTGTTTTTT
abundance: -
j_gene: TRBJ1-4
d_gene: -
v_gene: TRBV4-3

CDR3aa: CASSAGTTGNTIYF
CDR3nt: TGTGCCAGCAGCGCCGGGACCACTGGAAACACCATATATTTT
abundance: -
j_gene: TRBJ1-3
d_gene: -
v_gene: TRBV9

CDR3aa: CASSLESVNEQFF
CDR3nt: TGTGCCAGCAGCTTAGAGTCGGTCAATGAGCAGTTCTTC
abundance: -
j_gene: TRBJ2-1
d_gene: -
v_gene: TRBV5-4

CDR3aa: CASSFDPGDGYEQYF
CDR3nt: TGTGCCAGCAGCTTTGACCCCGGGGATGGGTACGAGCAGTACTTC
abundance: -
j_gene: TRBJ2-7
d_gene: -
v_gene: TRBV7-3

CDR3aa: CASSPGPLGANVLTF
CDR3nt: TGTGCCAGCAGTCCCGGACCCCTTGGGGCCAACGTCCTGACTTTC
abundance: -
j_gene: TRBJ2-6
d_gene: -
v_gene: TRBV27

CDR3aa: CATRSDLVGYEQYF
CDR3nt: TGTGCCACCCGATCCGACCTTGTCGGCTACGAGCAGTACTTC
abundance: -
j_gene: TRBJ2-7
d_gene: -
v_gene: TRBV6-5

CDR3aa: CAISDGASSYEQYF
CDR3nt: TGTGCCATCAGTGACGGGGCTAGCTCCTACGAGCAGTACTTC
abundance: -
j_gene: TRBJ2-7
d_gene: -
v_gene: TRBV10-3

CDR3aa: CSADSDEQYF
CDR3nt: TGCAGTGCGGACAGTGACGAGCAGTACTTC
abundance: -
j_gene: TRBJ2-7
d_gene: -
v_gene: TRBV20-1

CDR3aa: CASSLTSGGNEQFF
CDR3nt: TGTGCCAGCAGTTTGACTAGCGGGGGCAATGAGCAGTTCTTC
abundance: -
j_gene: TRBJ2-1
d_gene: TRBD2
v_gene: TRBV27

CDR3aa: CASSLGAGGYNEQFF
CDR3nt: TGTGCCAGCAGTTTGGGAGCGGGGGGGTACAATGAGCAGTTCTTC
abundance: few
j_gene: TRBJ2-1
d_gene: TRBD2
v_gene: TRBV6-5

CDR3aa: CSVNPGGVSYNEQFF
CDR3nt: TGCAGCGTCAACCCAGGCGGTGTATCCTACAATGAGCAGTTCTTC
abundance: -
j_gene: TRBJ2-1
d_gene: -
v_gene: TRBV29-1

CDR3aa: CAWTPSLTGGLGYTF
CDR3nt: TGTGCCTGGACTCCCTCCCTTACAGGGGGCCTTGGCTACACCTTC
abundance: -
j_gene: TRBJ1-2
d_gene: TRBD1
v_gene: TRBV30

CDR3aa: CASNGQGAPYEQYF
CDR3nt: TGCGCCAGCAATGGACAGGGGGCACCTTACGAGCAGTACTTC
abundance: once
j_gene: TRBJ2-7
d_gene: TRBD1
v_gene: TRBV5-1

CDR3aa: CASSLGLAYEQYF
CDR3nt: TGTGCCAGCAGCCTGGGGCTGGCCTACGAGCAGTACTTC
abundance: -
j_gene: TRBJ2-7
d_gene: -
v_gene: TRBV9

CDR3aa: CASSEYPSAYEQYF
CDR3nt: TGTGCCAGCAGCGAATACCCGTCGGCCTACGAGCAGTACTTC
abundance: -
j_gene: TRBJ2-7
d_gene: -
v_gene: TRBV11-2

CDR3aa: CASSLLGSNQPQHF
CDR3nt: TGTGCCAGCAGTTTACTAGGTAGCAATCAGCCCCAGCATTTT
abundance: few
j_gene: TRBJ1-5
d_gene: -
v_gene: TRBV27

CDR3aa: CASSLVGHPGNTIYF
CDR3nt: TGTGCCAGCAGTTTAGTAGGACATCCTGGAAACACCATATATTTT
abundance: -
j_gene: TRBJ1-3
d_gene: -
v_gene: TRBV27

CDR3aa: CASSPGRMNTEAFF
CDR3nt: TGTGCCAGTAGCCCGGGACGGATGAACACTGAAGCTTTCTTT
abundance: -
j_gene: TRBJ1-1
d_gene: -
v_gene: TRBV19

CDR3aa: CAWSAVAGRYTEAFF
CDR3nt: TGTGCCTGGAGTGCAGTGGCAGGGAGGTACACTGAAGCTTTCTTT
abundance: -
j_gene: TRBJ1-1
d_gene: -
v_gene: TRBV30

CDR3aa: CASSLGQPEAFF
CDR3nt: TGTGCCAGCAGCTTAGGACAGCCTGAAGCTTTCTTT
abundance: -
j_gene: TRBJ1-1
d_gene: -
v_gene: TRBV11-2

CDR3aa: CASSVDIVNQPQHF
CDR3nt: TGTGCCAGCAGCGTAGACATCGTCAATCAGCCCCAGCATTTT
abundance: once
j_gene: TRBJ1-5
d_gene: -
v_gene: TRBV9

CDR3aa: CASSTLAGGKETQYF
CDR3nt: TGTGCCAGCAGCACCTTAGCGGGGGGGAAGGAGACCCAGTACTTC
abundance: -
j_gene: TRBJ2-5
d_gene: TRBD2
v_gene: TRBV7-2

CDR3aa: CASKGTEGRTDTQYF
CDR3nt: TGTGCCTCCAAAGGGACTGAGGGACGCACAGATACGCAGTATTTT
abundance: -
j_gene: TRBJ2-3
d_gene: -
v_gene: TRBV9

CDR3aa: CASSSPLMGMNTEAFF
CDR3nt: TGTGCCAGCAGCTCCCCGTTGATGGGGATGAACACTGAAGCTTTCTTT
abundance: -
j_gene: TRBJ1-1
d_gene: -
v_gene: TRBV7-9

CDR3aa: CASSLSMGTGMYEQYF
CDR3nt: TGTGCCAGCAGTTTATCTATGGGGACAGGGATGTACGAGCAGTACTTC
abundance: -
j_gene: TRBJ2-7
d_gene: TRBD1
v_gene: TRBV27

CDR3aa: CASSYSVSGSQPQHF
CDR3nt: TGTGCCAGCAGTTACTCGGTGTCCGGCAGTCAGCCCCAGCATTTT
abundance: -
j_gene: TRBJ1-5
d_gene: -
v_gene: TRBV6-5

CDR3aa: CSVEQGMNTGELFF
CDR3nt: TGCAGCGTTGAACAGGGCATGAACACCGGGGAGCTGTTTTTT
abundance: -
j_gene: TRBJ2-2
d_gene: -
v_gene: TRBV29-1

CDR3aa: CASSISGGRSEQYF
CDR3nt: TGTGCCAGCAGTATCAGTGGTGGCCGGAGCGAGCAGTACTTC
abundance: -
j_gene: TRBJ2-7
d_gene: -
v_gene: TRBV27